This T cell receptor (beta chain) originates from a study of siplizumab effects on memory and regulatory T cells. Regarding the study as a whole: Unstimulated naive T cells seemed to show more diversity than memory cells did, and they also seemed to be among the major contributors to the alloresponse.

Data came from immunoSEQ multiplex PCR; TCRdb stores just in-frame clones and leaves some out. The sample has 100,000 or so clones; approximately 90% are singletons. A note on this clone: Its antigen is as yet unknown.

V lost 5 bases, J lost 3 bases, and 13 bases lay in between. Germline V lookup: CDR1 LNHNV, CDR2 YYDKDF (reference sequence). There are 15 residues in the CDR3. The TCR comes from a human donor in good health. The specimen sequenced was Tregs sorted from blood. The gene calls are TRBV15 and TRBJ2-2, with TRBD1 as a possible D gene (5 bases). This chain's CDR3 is CATSGHERHTGELFF. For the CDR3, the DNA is TGTGCCACCAGCGGACACGAGAGACACACCGGGGAGCTGTTTTTT.